This TCR beta chain was recorded in a study of T cells in Graves' hyperthyroidism and ophthalmopathy. RNA transcripts provided the source from which TCR beta CDR3 regions were amplified. The HTBI primer set drove a first-round RT-PCR of the TCR CDR3. MiXCR, run by TCRdb on the multiplex PCR reads, gives a single entry per CDR3 protein. The sample has under 300,000 distinct CDR3 sequences, roughly 15% seen once. This clonotype was seen repeatedly, ten times or more. This CDR3 region has 14 residues. V shed 4 bases and J 2 bases; nucleotides not matched to a gene: 3. Germline assignment: CDR1 MNHEY and CDR2 SMNVEV (reference sequence).

This chain connects TRBV27 to TRBJ1-2; the match to TRBD1 covers 8 bases. This clonotype was obtained from a woman aged 45-59 years with Graves' hyperthyroidism that later progressed to Graves' ophthalmopathy. Sequenced input: blood. DNA of the CDR3: TGTGCCAGCAGTTCCGGACAGGGCAACTATGGCTACACCTTC. This encodes CASSSGQGNYGYTF.